The clone carrying this T cell receptor (beta chain) came up once. Authors' data handling: The assay estimated nucleated cells by amplifying reference gene primers. The assay was immunoSEQ multiplex PCR, and TCRdb's table has in-frame clones only and misses some. That table supplies the V and J calls and clone size; D and trimming were determined from the DNA. The data hold around 150,000 clones, with approximately 90% observed a single time. This sample is part of a study of blood T cell repertoires in COVID-19. Whole-study context: COVID-19 samples, acute and convalescent, were from the United States, Italy and Spain. Nucleic acid was either cDNA or gDNA, and it came from T cells, B-cell-depleted T cells, or PBMCs.

The length of the CDR3 is 17 residues. V dropped 0 bases and J dropped 7; count of bases not matched to a gene: 5. Germline V CDR1 and CDR2: LGHDT, YNNKEL (reference sequence). The sample was peripheral blood. This clonotype was sampled from a human donor in a cohort sampled during active COVID-19. The J gene is TRBJ2-1, the V gene TRBV3-1 (or the pseudogene TRBV3-2); TRBD2 aligns across 14 bases. The CDR3, as DNA: TGTGCCAGCAGCCAAGATAAGACTAGCGGGGGGGGTAATGAGCAGTTCTTC. This translates into CASSQDKTSGGGNEQFF.